This record looks at one TCR beta chain sequence and its context. The sample's time point: sample taken at primary tumor resection. The length of the CDR3 is 15 residues. In germline, CDR1 is ENHRY, CDR2 SYGVKD. Trimming stripped 0 bases from V and 10 bases from J, with 18 bases between. Every molecule of TCR cDNA had its own unique molecular identifier. From the 5' RACE reads, TCRdb called clonotypes with MiXCR, one entry per CDR3 protein. The sample carries 40,000 to 55,000 distinct CDR3 sequences, about 6.8% recorded once. The sample belongs to a study of spatial heterogeneity in lung cancer. The clonotype was recovered from a female donor with early-stage non-small cell lung cancer. The material sequenced was PBMCs, taken at surgery. The chain joins TRBV10-3 to TRBJ1-2, with D possibly matching TRBD1 (6 bases). This CDR3 reads CAISESTGTRTPYTF. CDR3 sequence (DNA): TGTGCCATCAGTGAGTCGACGGGGACAAGAACTCCCTACACCTTC.